Sequencing of this T cell receptor beta chain was carried out in a study of T cells in Graves' hyperthyroidism and ophthalmopathy. Study conclusions and caveats: In the analysis, a 13 V-J model separated ophthalmopathy from stable hyperthyroidism. Ophthalmopathy, as predicted by the model, came a median 6.5 months after the prediction. Blood also contained most expanded thyroid clonotypes above 0.001.

Regions amplified from RNA transcripts were the TCR beta CDR3 regions. HTBI primers were the set used in a first-round RT-PCR of the TCR CDR3. MiXCR, run by TCRdb on the multiplex PCR reads, gives a single entry per CDR3 protein. The sample comprises about 740,000 distinct CDR3 sequences, 14% of which are singletons, and around 9.6% rests with the top ten. The CDR3 contains 14 residues. Germline V gene sequence: CDR1 SGHAT, CDR2 FQNNGV. V lost 5 bases and J lost 2; bases outside the gene matches: 5. This clonotype was recorded at least ten times. Its antigen is as yet unknown. The chain recombines TRBV11-2 with TRBJ2-5; 7 nucleotides line up with TRBD1. What was sequenced was blood. The clonotype comes from a woman aged 18-29 years with Graves' hyperthyroidism. The CDR3 bases are TGTGCCAGCAGCCTCGACAGGGTTCAAGAGACCCAGTACTTC. Its translation: CASSLDRVQETQYF.